Shown below are 29 T cell receptor beta chains from a single sample sequenced in a study of beta chain features in type 1 diabetes. The authors reverse transcribed all of the isolated RNA, so sequencing captured expressed TCRB transcripts. Here immunoSEQ multiplex PCR was the method, and the copy in TCRdb shows in-frame clones only, minus some. This table has 350,000 to 400,000 clones, around 16% appearing once. The sample consisted of naive CD4+ T cells from blood. All receptors come from a woman aged 18-29 years in good health.

This clone was observed a few times. V gene TRBV30 combines with J gene TRBJ2-3; 10 bases agree with TRBD2. The CDR3 contains 19 residues. Per germline, CDR1 GTSNPN and CDR2 SVGIG (reference sequence). With 1 base clipped from V and 0 bases from J, the junction kept 13 bases outside the gene matches. The CDR3: CAWSAGHILLAGSTDTQYF. CDR3 bases: TGTGCCTGGAGTGCAGGCCATATCTTACTAGCGGGAAGCACAGATACGCAGTATTTT.

This clone was recorded a few times. The chain employs TRBV5-4 and TRBJ2-5, with D possibly matching TRBD1 (5 bases). The length of the CDR3 is 14 residues. Germline V gene data show CDR1 as SGHNT and CDR2 as YYREEE (reference sequence). Trimming left V 0 bases short and J 4 bases short, with 10 bases between. The chain's CDR3 is CASSLAGALETQYF. CDR3 in DNA: TGTGCCAGCAGCTTGGCTGGGGCCCTAGAGACCCAGTACTTC.

V and J are TRBV5-6 and TRBJ2-1, with D perhaps TRBD2 (5 bases). Looked up from germline, CDR1 is SGHDT and CDR2 is YYEEEE. Trimming removed 6 bases at V and 3 bases at J, with 13 bases between. The CDR3 is 14 residues long. For the CDR3, the DNA is TGTGCCAGCAATAAGCGGACCCTCTACAATGAGCAGTTCTTC. Its translation: CASNKRTLYNEQFF.

This clone was found a few times. The rearrangement joins TRBV5-1 to TRBJ2-7; D is possibly TRBD1 (6 bases). The length of the CDR3 is 16 residues. The V end lost 0 bases, the J end lost 2 bases, and 15 bases lay between the germline ends. Per the germline V gene, CDR1 is SGHRS and CDR2 is YFSETQ. The DNA for the CDR3 is TGCGCCAGCAGCTTGGGAGACCAGGGGATCACCTACGAGCAGTACTTC. This sequence encodes CASSLGDQGITYEQYF.

The V call is TRBV20-1, the J call TRBJ1-1; D may be TRBD1 (6 bases). The CDR3 totals 11 residues. V dropped 3 bases and J dropped 8 bases, with 10 bases sitting between them. Germline V gene sequence: CDR1 DFQATT, CDR2 SNEGSKA (reference sequence). The CDR3 coding sequence is TGCAGTGCTAGTGATGACAGGGAAGCTTTCTTT. Protein sequence: CSASDDREAFF.

This clone was observed a few times. This chain uses TRBV7-8 with TRBJ1-3; possible D gene TRBD1, 6 bases. Trimming removed 5 bases at V and 2 bases at J, with 16 bases between. This CDR3 is 16 amino acids long. The germline CDR1 and CDR2 sequences are SGHVS and FQNEAQ. The CDR3 sequence: CASSLSNRVTGNTIYF. The CDR3 DNA follows: TGTGCCAGCAGCCTATCAAACAGGGTGACTGGAAACACCATATATTTT.

V is TRBV7-2 and J is TRBJ2-1; D might be TRBD1 (5 bases). The germline V gene encodes CDR1 SGHTA and CDR2 FQGNSA. V was shortened by 2 bases and J by 4 bases, with 6 bases between the two germline ends. This CDR3 region has 13 residues. The CDR3 reads CASSLRQYNEQFF. In DNA form, the CDR3 reads TGTGCCAGCAGCTTAAGACAGTACAATGAGCAGTTCTTC. The full variable domain, completed using reference TRBV7-2 and TRBJ2-1, is GAGVSQSPSNKVTEKGKDVELRCDPISGHTALYWYRQSLGQGLEFLIYFQGNSAPDKSGLPSDRFSAERTGGSVSTLTIQRTQQEDSAVYLCASSLRQYNEQFFGPGTRLTVL.

This rearrangement joins TRBV30 to TRBJ2-5; D may be TRBD2 (5 bases). The last part of the DNA fits TRBJ2-7 better; the J call may be wrong. Germline V gene sequence: CDR1 GTSNPN, CDR2 SVGIG (reference sequence). The CDR3 has 13 amino acids. CDR3 residues: CASTRAGGYEQYF. As DNA, the CDR3 is TGTGCCTCAACACGGGCAGGAGGTTACGAGCAGTACTTC.

This clone appeared a few times. The chain uses TRBV28 and TRBJ2-7, with a weak D call TRBD2 (5 bases). The CDR3 runs 12 residues. V was cut by 6 bases and J by 6 bases, with 12 bases left in between. Germline CDR1 reads MDHEN; CDR2 reads SYDVKM. The CDR3 DNA reads TGTGCCAGCAGACTTGCGGGTCGCGAGCAGTACTTC. It translates to CASRLAGREQYF.

This clone has a handful of counts. The chain has TRBV18 and TRBJ1-5; D uncertain. V dropped 6 bases and J dropped 9 bases, with 18 bases sitting between them. This CDR3 is built from 14 residues. Germline CDR1 KGHSH, CDR2 LQKENI. CDR3 bases: TGTGCCAGCTCCCCCCGCGAAGGACTGACGCCCCAGCATTTT. Amino acid sequence: CASSPREGLTPQHF. The full variable domain, in which reference TRBV18 and TRBJ1-5 provide the parts outside the CDR3, is NAGVMQNPRHLVRRRGQEARLRCSPMKGHSHVYWYRQLPEEGLKFMVYLQKENIIDESGMPKERFSAEFPKEGPSILRIQQVVRGDSAAYFCASSPREGLTPQHFGDGTRLSIL.

The CDR3 nucleotides are TGTGCCAGCAGCATCTCCGGGACAGGCTATGGCTACACCTTC. Its protein is CASSISGTGYGYTF. The V gene is TRBV11-2, the J gene TRBJ1-2, with TRBD1 matching over 8 bases. From germline, CDR1 is SGHAT and CDR2 FQNNGV. CDR3 length: 14 residues. The V gene end was trimmed by 5 bases and the J gene end by 4 bases; junction bases not matched to a gene: 6.

V is TRBV29-1 and J is TRBJ2-5; TRBD1 agrees at 11 bases. V dropped 7 bases and J dropped 4; count of bases not matched to a gene: 5. The CDR3 is made up of 13 amino acids. Looked up from germline, CDR1 is SQVTM and CDR2 is ANQGSEA. CDR3 protein: CSGDRGVAETQYF. The CDR3 nucleotides are TGCAGCGGGGACAGGGGGGTCGCAGAGACCCAGTACTTC.

This rearrangement joins TRBV19 to TRBJ2-1, with 11 bases identical to TRBD2. There are 15 residues in the CDR3. V gave up 4 bases and J gave up 9 bases; unmatched junction bases: 8. CDR1 and CDR2 (germline): LNHDA, SQIVND (reference sequence). This CDR3 reads CASSTPGLAAAEQFF. The CDR3 DNA reads TGTGCCAGTAGTACACCGGGACTAGCGGCCGCTGAGCAGTTCTTC.

In its sample, this clone was seen a few times. The chain combines TRBV7-2 with TRBJ2-4; D is unresolved. CDR3 size: 13 residues. V lost 2 bases and J lost 7, with 9 bases in between. Germline V gene sequence: CDR1 SGHTA, CDR2 FQGNSA. The CDR3 sequence: CASSLLVPNIQYF. CDR3 DNA sequence: TGTGCCAGCAGCTTACTAGTTCCGAACATTCAGTACTTC. Looking up the rest from reference TRBV7-2 and TRBJ2-4 gives the full variable domain: GAGVSQSPSNKVTEKGKDVELRCDPISGHTALYWYRQSLGQGLEFLIYFQGNSAPDKSGLPSDRFSAERTGGSVSTLTIQRTQQEDSAVYLCASSLLVPNIQYFGAGTRLSVL.

This clone was counted only a few times. The chain joins TRBV5-1 to TRBJ2-1, with 9 bases lining up with TRBD1. The J segment lost 6 bases and the V segment lost 4 bases, leaving 5 bases of the junction unmatched. Germline CDR1 reads SGHRS; CDR2 reads YFSETQ. This CDR3 contains 14 residues. The CDR3 nucleotides are TGCGCCAGCAGCACGGGACAGGGCCCCAATGAGCAGTTCTTC. Its protein is CASSTGQGPNEQFF.

This rearrangement joins TRBV5-6 to TRBJ1-2, with 9 bases identical to TRBD1. The germline V gene encodes CDR1 SGHDT and CDR2 YYEEEE. V was clipped by 5 bases and J by 4 bases; unmatched bases: 6. This CDR3 has 14 residues. In DNA, the CDR3 is TGTGCCAGCAGGGGACAGGGATTGGGCTATGGCTACACCTTC. Encoded protein: CASRGQGLGYGYTF.

CDR3 DNA sequence: TGTGCTAGTGCCCTAGATAACTATGGCTACACCTTC. Translation: CASALDNYGYTF. The J gene is TRBJ1-2, the V gene TRBV12-5; D not resolved. The germline CDR1 and CDR2 sequences are LGHNT and FRNRAP. CDR3 length: 12 amino acids. V lost 7 bases and J 1 base, leaving 7 bases between the germline ends. Together with reference TRBV12-5 and TRBJ1-2, the CDR3 gives the full variable domain: DARVTQTPRHKVTEMGQEVTMRCQPILGHNTVFWYRQTMMQGLELLAYFRNRAPLDDSGMPKDRFSAEMPDATLATLKIQPSEPRDSAVYFCASALDNYGYTFGSGTRLTVV.

This clone was observed a few times. The gene calls are TRBV10-3 and TRBJ1-1, with D maybe TRBD1 (5 bases). Trimming cost V 5 bases and J 3 bases, with 13 bases left between them. Germline lookup yields CDR1 ENHRY and CDR2 SYGVKD. The CDR3 runs 14 residues. DNA for the CDR3: TGTGCCATCAGTCAAGACAGTGAATACACTGAAGCTTTCTTT. Encoded protein: CAISQDSEYTEAFF.

This clone was observed a handful of times. This chain links TRBV5-6 with TRBJ1-5, with D hard to call. Germline CDR1 reads SGHDT; CDR2 reads YYEEEE. V shed 4 bases and J shed 6 bases, with 14 bases lying between them. The CDR3 is 14 residues long. The CDR3 spells CASSRNLAGQPQHF. In DNA, the CDR3 is TGTGCCAGCAGCCGGAATTTAGCCGGTCAGCCCCAGCATTTT.

This clone turned up a few times. V gene TRBV7-3 combines with J gene TRBJ1-1, with 8 bases fitting TRBD1. Germline CDR1 is SGHTA and CDR2 is FQGTGA. V gave up 5 bases and J gave up 5 bases; unmatched junction bases: 7. The length of the CDR3 is 14 residues. As DNA, the CDR3 is TGTGCCAGCAGCGTCACAGGGGGAGGTACTGAAGCTTTCTTT. Its protein product is CASSVTGGGTEAFF.

Here the CDR3 reads CASSPGTGAPNDYEQYF. CDR3 coding DNA: TGCGCCAGCAGCCCCGGGACAGGGGCCCCCAACGATTACGAGCAGTACTTC. The genes are TRBV5-1 and TRBJ2-7; 10 bases agree with TRBD1. Germline CDR1 reads SGHRS; CDR2 reads YFSETQ. Trimming cost V 4 bases and J 4 bases; bases outside gene matches: 14. This CDR3 has 17 residues.

This clone turned up a few times. This CDR3 reads CASSPTGLAGYEQYF. CDR3 in DNA: TGTGCCAGCAGCCCTACTGGACTAGCTGGATACGAGCAGTACTTC. The chain joins TRBV7-9 to TRBJ2-7; TRBD2 aligns across 8 bases. CDR1 is SEHNR, CDR2 FQNEAQ, per germline (reference sequence). The CDR3 extends over 15 amino acids. The V segment lost 5 bases and the J segment 4 bases; nucleotides outside the gene matches: 10.

This chain links TRBV30 with TRBJ1-5, with TRBD1 as a possible D gene (6 bases). V lost 2 bases and J 6 bases, leaving 11 bases between the germline ends. The CDR3 consists of 13 residues. The germline V gene has CDR1 GTSNPN and CDR2 SVGIG (reference sequence). In DNA form, the CDR3 reads TGTGCCTGGAGTCCCACAGGGTCTCAGCCCCAGCATTTT. As protein: CAWSPTGSQPQHF.

This clone was picked up a small number of times. This sequence joins TRBV28 and TRBJ1-1, with 10 bases lining up with TRBD1. V gave up 5 bases and J gave up 10 bases; unmatched junction bases: 10. From germline, CDR1 is MDHEN and CDR2 SYDVKM. CDR3 length: 14 residues. CDR3: CASSPVDRGLGAFF. CDR3 nucleotide sequence: TGTGCCAGCAGTCCTGTTGACAGGGGGCTAGGAGCTTTCTTT.

The chain couples TRBV6-5 to TRBJ1-2; D gene unclear. Germline lookup yields CDR1 MNHEY and CDR2 SVGAGI. V was trimmed by 6 bases and J by 0 bases, leaving 8 bases between them. The CDR3 runs 13 residues. CDR3 region: CASSRHSNYGYTF. CDR3 bases: TGTGCCAGCAGCCGACATTCTAACTATGGCTACACCTTC.

This clone came up a few times. The genes are TRBV10-3 and TRBJ2-3, with 9 bases lining up with TRBD1. The CDR3 has 17 residues. Germline CDR1 ENHRY, CDR2 SYGVKD. The ends lost 6 bases at V and 4 bases at J; junction bases unmatched: 14. The CDR3 DNA is TGTGCCATCAGCCCGTCCTTGGGACAGGGTGGCGCAGATACGCAGTATTTT. Translating gives CAISPSLGQGGADTQYF.

The chain links TRBV19 to TRBJ2-1; D is unresolved. Looked up from germline, CDR1 is LNHDA and CDR2 is SQIVND (reference sequence). The CDR3 loop spans 13 amino acids. The V end was cut by 6 bases, the J end by 7 bases, with 13 bases between. CDR3 DNA sequence: TGTGCCAGTAGGGTCCCGGGTTTGAATGAGCAGTTCTTC. Protein: CASRVPGLNEQFF.

The J gene is TRBJ1-1, the V gene TRBV27; 8 bases are a match to TRBD1. V gave up 3 bases and J gave up 4 bases; unmatched junction bases: 1. The V gene's germline CDR1 is MNHEY and CDR2 SMNVEV (reference sequence). CDR3 length equals 13 residues. CDR3 bases: TGTGCCAGCAGTTTTACAGGGGGCACTGAAGCTTTCTTT. Amino acids: CASSFTGGTEAFF.

This clone occurred a few times. V usage is TRBV28 and J usage is TRBJ2-7, with D possibly TRBD2 on 6 matching bases. CDR3 length equals 15 residues. The V gene lost 1 base and the J gene lost 2 bases, with 12 bases spanning the gap. Germline lookup yields CDR1 MDHEN and CDR2 SYDVKM. DNA of the CDR3: TGTGCCAGCAGTTTATCCGCGGGATCAGCCTACGAGCAGTACTTC. The encoded protein is CASSLSAGSAYEQYF.